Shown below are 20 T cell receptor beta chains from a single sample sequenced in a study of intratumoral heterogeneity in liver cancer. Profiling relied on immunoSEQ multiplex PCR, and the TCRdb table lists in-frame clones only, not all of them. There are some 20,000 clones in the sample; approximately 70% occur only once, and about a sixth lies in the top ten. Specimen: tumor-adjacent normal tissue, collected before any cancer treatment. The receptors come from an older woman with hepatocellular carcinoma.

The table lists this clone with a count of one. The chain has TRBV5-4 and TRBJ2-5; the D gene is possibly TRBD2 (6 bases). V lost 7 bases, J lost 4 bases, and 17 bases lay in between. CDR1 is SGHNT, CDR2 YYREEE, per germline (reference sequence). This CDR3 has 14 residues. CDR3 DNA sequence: TGTGCCAGCGGCCTCCCCGGGAGAGGAGAGACCCAGTACTTC. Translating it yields CASGLPGRGETQYF.

CDR3 sequence: CASSPGTVGGANVLTF. The CDR3 coding sequence is TGCGCCAGCAGCCCAGGGACAGTCGGTGGGGCCAACGTCCTGACTTTC. V usage is TRBV5-1 and J usage is TRBJ2-6, with TRBD1 matching over 7 bases. The CDR3 is 16 amino acids. Germline V CDR1 and CDR2: SGHRS, YFSETQ. Germline trimming cut 4 bases from V and 3 bases from J; bases unmatched to any gene: 7.

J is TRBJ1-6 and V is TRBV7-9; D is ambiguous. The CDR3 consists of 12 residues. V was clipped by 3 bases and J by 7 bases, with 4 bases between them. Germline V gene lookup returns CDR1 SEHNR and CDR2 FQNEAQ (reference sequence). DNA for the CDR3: TGTGCCAGCAGCTTCCCGAATTCACCCCTCCACTTT. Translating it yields CASSFPNSPLHF.

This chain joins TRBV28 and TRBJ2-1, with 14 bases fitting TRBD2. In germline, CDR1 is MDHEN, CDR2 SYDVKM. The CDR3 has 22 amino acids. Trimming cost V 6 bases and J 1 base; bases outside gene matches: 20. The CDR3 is CASRPSGLAGGLGLGSYNEQFF. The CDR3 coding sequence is TGTGCCAGCAGGCCCAGTGGACTAGCGGGAGGCTTGGGCTTGGGGTCCTACAATGAGCAGTTCTTC.

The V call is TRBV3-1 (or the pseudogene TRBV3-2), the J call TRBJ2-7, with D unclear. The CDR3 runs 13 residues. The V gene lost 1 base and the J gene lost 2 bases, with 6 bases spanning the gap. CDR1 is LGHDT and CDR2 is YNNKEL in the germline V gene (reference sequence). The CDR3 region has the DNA TGTGCCAGCAGCCAAGGAGGCACCTACGAGCAGTACTTC. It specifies CASSQGGTYEQYF.

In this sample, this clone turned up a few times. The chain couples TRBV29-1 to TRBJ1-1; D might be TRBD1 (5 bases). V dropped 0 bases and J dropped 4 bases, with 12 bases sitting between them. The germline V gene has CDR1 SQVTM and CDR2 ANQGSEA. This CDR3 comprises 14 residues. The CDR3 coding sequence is TGCAGCGTTGAAGATCCTCAGGGAGGCACTGAAGCTTTCTTT. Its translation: CSVEDPQGGTEAFF.

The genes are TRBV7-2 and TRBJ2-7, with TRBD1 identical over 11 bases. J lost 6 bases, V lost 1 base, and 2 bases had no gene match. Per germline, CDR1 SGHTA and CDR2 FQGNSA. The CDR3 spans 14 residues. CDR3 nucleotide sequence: TGTGCCAGCAGCTTAGGGGGGACAGGGGGCGAGCAGTACTTC. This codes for CASSLGGTGGEQYF.

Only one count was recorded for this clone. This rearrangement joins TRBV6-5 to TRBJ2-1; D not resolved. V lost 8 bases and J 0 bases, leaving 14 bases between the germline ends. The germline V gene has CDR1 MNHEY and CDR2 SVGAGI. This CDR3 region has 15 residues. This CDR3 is CASAVAPASYNEQFF. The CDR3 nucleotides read TGTGCCAGCGCCGTTGCGCCAGCCTCCTACAATGAGCAGTTCTTC.

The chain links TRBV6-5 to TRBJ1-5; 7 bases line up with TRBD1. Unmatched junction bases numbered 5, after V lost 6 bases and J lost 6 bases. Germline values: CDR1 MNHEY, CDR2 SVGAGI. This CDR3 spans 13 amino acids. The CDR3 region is CASSPGQFQPQHF. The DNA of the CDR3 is TGTGCCAGCAGCCCGGGACAGTTTCAGCCCCAGCATTTT.

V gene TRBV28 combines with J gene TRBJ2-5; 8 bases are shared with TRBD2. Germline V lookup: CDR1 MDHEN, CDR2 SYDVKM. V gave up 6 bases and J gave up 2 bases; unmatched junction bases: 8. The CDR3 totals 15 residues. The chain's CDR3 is CASSIGGARQETQYF. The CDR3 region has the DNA TGTGCCAGCAGCATCGGGGGGGCTAGACAAGAGACCCAGTACTTC.

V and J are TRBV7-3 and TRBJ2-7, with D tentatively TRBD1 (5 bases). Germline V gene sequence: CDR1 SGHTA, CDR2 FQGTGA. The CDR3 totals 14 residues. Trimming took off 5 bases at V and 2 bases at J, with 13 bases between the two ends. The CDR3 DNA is TGTGCCAGCAGCCCCACGACGGACACCTACGAGCAGTACTTC. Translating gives CASSPTTDTYEQYF.

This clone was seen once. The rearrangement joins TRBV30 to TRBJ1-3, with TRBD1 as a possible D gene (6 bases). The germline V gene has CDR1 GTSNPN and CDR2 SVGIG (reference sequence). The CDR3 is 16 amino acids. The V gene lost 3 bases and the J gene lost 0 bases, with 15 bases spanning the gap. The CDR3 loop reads CAWSSWGQASGNTIYF. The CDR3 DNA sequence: TGTGCCTGGAGCTCCTGGGGGCAGGCCTCTGGAAACACCATATATTTT.

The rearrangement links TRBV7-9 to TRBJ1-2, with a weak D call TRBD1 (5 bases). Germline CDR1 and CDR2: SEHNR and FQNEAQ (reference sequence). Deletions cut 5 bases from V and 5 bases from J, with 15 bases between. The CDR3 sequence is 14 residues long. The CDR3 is CASSQGGSGYGYTF. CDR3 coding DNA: TGTGCCAGCAGCCAGGGTGGTTCGGGATATGGCTACACCTTC. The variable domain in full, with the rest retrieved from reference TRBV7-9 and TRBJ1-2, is DTGVSQNPRHKITKRGQNVTFRCDPISEHNRLYWYRQTLGQGPEFLTYFQNEAQLEKSRLLSDRFSAERPKGSFSTLEIQRTEQGDSAMYLCASSQGGSGYGYTFGSGTRLTVV.

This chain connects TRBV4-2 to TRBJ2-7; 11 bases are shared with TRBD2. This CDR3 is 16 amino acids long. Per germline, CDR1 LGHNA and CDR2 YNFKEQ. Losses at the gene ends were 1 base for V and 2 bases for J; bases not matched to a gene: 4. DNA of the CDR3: TGTGCCAGCAGCCAAGTTACTAGCGGGGGAACCTACGAGCAGTACTTC. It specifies CASSQVTSGGTYEQYF.

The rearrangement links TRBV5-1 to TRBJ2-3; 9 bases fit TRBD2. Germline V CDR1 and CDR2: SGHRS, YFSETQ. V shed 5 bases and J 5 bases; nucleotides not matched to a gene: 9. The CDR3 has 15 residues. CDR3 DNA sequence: TGCGCCAGCAGGCCTCTAGCGGGAAAGAAAGATACGCAGTATTTT. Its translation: CASRPLAGKKDTQYF.

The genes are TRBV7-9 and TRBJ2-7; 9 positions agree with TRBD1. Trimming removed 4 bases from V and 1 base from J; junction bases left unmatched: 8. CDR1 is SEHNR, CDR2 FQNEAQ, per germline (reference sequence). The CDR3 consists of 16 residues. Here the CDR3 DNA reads TGTGCCAGCAGCTCTCTCCTCGGGACAGGGTCCTACGAGCAGTACTTC. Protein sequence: CASSSLLGTGSYEQYF.

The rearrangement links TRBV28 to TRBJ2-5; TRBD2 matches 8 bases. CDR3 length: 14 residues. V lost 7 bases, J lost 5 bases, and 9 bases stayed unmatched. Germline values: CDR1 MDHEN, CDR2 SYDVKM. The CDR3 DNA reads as TGTGCCAGCACCCCAGCGGGAGCGGCGGAGACCCAGTACTTC. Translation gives CASTPAGAAETQYF.

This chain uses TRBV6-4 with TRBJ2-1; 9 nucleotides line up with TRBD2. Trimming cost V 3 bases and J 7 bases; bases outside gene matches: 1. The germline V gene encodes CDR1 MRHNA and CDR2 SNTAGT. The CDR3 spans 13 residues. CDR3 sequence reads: CASSEAGGNEQFF. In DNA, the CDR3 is TGTGCCAGCAGTGAGGCGGGAGGGAATGAGCAGTTCTTC.

For the CDR3, the DNA is TGTGCCTGGAGTGTTCGACCTACCTCCTACGAGCAGTACTTC. Translation: CAWSVRPTSYEQYF. The V and J genes are TRBV30 and TRBJ2-7; D call uncertain. CDR3 length: 14 amino acids. Germline CDR1 is GTSNPN and CDR2 is SVGIG (reference sequence). V was trimmed by 0 bases and J by 0 bases, leaving 9 bases between them.

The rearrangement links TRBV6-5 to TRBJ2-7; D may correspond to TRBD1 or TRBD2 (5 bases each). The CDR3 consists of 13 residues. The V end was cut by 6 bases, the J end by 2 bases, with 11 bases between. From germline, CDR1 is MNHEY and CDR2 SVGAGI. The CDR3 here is CASSLRGPYEQYF. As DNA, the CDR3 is TGTGCCAGCAGCCTCCGGGGCCCCTACGAGCAGTACTTC.